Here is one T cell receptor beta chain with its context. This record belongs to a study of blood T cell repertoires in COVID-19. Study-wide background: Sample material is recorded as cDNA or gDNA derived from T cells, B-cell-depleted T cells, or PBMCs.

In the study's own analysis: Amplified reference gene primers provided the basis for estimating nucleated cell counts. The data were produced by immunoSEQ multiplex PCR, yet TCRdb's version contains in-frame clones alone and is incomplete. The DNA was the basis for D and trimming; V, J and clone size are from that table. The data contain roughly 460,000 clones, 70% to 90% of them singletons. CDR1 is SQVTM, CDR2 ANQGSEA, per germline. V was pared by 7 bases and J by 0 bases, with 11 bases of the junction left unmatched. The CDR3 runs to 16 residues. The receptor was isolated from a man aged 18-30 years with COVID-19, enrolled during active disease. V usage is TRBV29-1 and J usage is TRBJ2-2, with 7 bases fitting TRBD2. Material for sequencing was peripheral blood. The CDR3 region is CSARKISGANTGELFF. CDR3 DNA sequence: TGCAGCGCCAGGAAGATAAGCGGGGCGAACACCGGGGAGCTGTTTTTT.